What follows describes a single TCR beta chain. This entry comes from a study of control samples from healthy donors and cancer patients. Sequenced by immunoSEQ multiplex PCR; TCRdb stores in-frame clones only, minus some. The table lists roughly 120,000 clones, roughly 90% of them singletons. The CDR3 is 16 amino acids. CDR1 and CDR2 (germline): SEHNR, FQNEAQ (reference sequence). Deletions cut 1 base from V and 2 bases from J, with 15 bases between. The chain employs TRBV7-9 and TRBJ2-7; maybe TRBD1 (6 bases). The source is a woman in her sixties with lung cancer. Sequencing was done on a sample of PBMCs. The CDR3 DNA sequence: TGTGCCAGCAGCTTAGGGCAGGGGTGGAAGACCTACGAGCAGTACTTC. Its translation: CASSLGQGWKTYEQYF.